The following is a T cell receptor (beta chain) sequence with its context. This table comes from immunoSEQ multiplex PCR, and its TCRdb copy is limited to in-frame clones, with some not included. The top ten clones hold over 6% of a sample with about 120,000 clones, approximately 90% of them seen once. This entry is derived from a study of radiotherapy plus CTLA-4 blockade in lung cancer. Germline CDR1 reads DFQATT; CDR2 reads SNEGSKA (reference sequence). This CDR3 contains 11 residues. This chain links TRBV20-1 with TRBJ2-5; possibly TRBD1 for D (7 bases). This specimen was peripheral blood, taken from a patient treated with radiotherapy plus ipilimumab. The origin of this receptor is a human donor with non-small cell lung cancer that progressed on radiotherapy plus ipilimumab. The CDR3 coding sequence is TGCAGCCCAGGGGGGAGTGGGACCCAGTACTTC. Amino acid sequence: CSPGGSGTQYF.